This T cell receptor (beta chain) appears in the sequencing data of a study of PD-L1 blockade in urothelial cancer. In the study overall: T cells numbered a median of approximately 130,000 in the blood samples. General study findings and limits: It was durable-benefit patients whose tumor-associated blood clones expanded more at 3 weeks. Pretreatment clonality of the blood TCR repertoire below the median was predictive of superior survival.

J was trimmed by 6 bases and V by 1 base; bases with no gene match: 8. The CDR3 is made up of 16 amino acids. CDR1 and CDR2 from the germline V gene are MGHRA and YSYEKL. Libraries were prepared by immunoSEQ multiplex PCR; TCRdb keeps only in-frame clonotypes and omits some of them. The data hold about 74,000 clones, with 84% observed a single time. As for this clone: The antigen remains undetermined.

The clonotype comes from a man aged 70-80 years with urothelial cancer. The source material was PBMCs, sampled around atezolizumab (anti-PD-L1) treatment. This chain joins TRBV4-1 and TRBJ2-3; TRBD2 matches 9 bases. CDR3 in amino acids: CASSQAISGSFDTQYF. CDR3 DNA: TGCGCCAGCAGCCAAGCGATTAGCGGGAGCTTCGATACGCAGTATTTT.